This is a list of T cell receptor beta chains from one sample in a study of T cells after yellow fever vaccination. MiXCR, run by TCRdb on the 5' RACE reads, gives a single entry per CDR3 protein. The data show more than 450,000 distinct CDR3 sequences, roughly a fifth seen once. The source was PBMCs, collected less than 25 days after the first yellow fever vaccination. The source is a man younger than 30 who received the YFV17D yellow fever vaccine. Both conserved end residues are part of each CDR3. Each record gives: clone size, V gene, J gene, D gene, CDR3 protein, CDR3 DNA. The D gene is left open where the match is weak. Clone size appears in some rows only: once, few, many, or a class for an expanded clone.

-	TRBV7-9	TRBJ1-4	-	CASSSQGWADEKLFF	TGTGCCAGCAGCTCCCAAGGATGGGCGGATGAAAAACTGTTTTTT
-	TRBV18	TRBJ2-3	TRBD1	CASSPGQGDRDTQYF	TGTGCCAGCTCACCCGGACAGGGGGATCGAGATACGCAGTATTTT
few	TRBV3-1	TRBJ2-2	-	CASSPLGAQGVTGELFF	TGTGCCAGCAGCCCTCTTGGGGCACAGGGCGTCACCGGGGAGCTGTTTTTT
-	TRBV10-3	TRBJ2-7	TRBD1	CAISNAGTGGFEQYF	TGTGCCATCAGCAATGCCGGGACAGGGGGCTTCGAGCAGTACTTC
many	TRBV7-2	TRBJ2-3	-	CASSAGRYTDTQYF	TGTGCCAGCAGCGCTGGCCGATACACAGATACGCAGTATTTT
-	TRBV27	TRBJ1-1	TRBD1	CASSLYRDRVNTEAFF	TGTGCCAGCAGTTTGTACCGGGACAGGGTGAACACTGAAGCTTTCTTT
few	TRBV7-3	TRBJ2-3	-	CASSLSAGSDTQYF	TGTGCCAGCAGCTTAAGTGCGGGTTCAGATACGCAGTATTTT
few	TRBV6-1	TRBJ2-3	-	CASSEARFLTDTQYF	TGTGCCAGCAGTGAAGCCAGGTTTCTCACAGATACGCAGTATTTT
-	TRBV29-1	TRBJ2-2	-	CSGTEGFFGGELFF	TGCAGCGGGACGGAGGGCTTTTTTGGCGGGGAGCTGTTTTTT
-	TRBV5-6	TRBJ1-1	TRBD1	CASSAVQGSLMAFF	TGTGCCAGCAGCGCCGTACAGGGGAGTCTCATGGCTTTCTTT
few	TRBV18	TRBJ1-1	-	CASSPRRGGNTEAFF	TGTGCCAGCTCACCACGTCGGGGGGGAAACACTGAAGCTTTCTTT
-	TRBV27	TRBJ2-1	-	CASSFVRGHEQFF	TGTGCCAGCAGTTTCGTCAGGGGCCACGAGCAGTTCTTC
-	TRBV24-1	TRBJ2-1	-	CATSGQGHNEQFF	TGTGCCACCAGTGGGCAGGGTCACAATGAGCAGTTCTTC
few	TRBV4-2	TRBJ1-1	-	CASSQDLYQNTEAFF	TGTGCCAGCAGCCAAGACTTGTACCAGAACACTGAAGCTTTCTTT
many	TRBV12-3/TRBV12-4	TRBJ2-1	-	CASSPGGTYNEQFF	TGTGCCAGCAGCCCTGGAGGGACATACAATGAGCAGTTCTTC
-	TRBV6-2/TRBV6-3	TRBJ1-5	-	CASSRASGVVSNQPQHF	TGTGCCAGCAGCCGCGCTTCAGGGGTTGTTAGCAATCAGCCCCAGCATTTT
-	TRBV19	TRBJ1-3	-	CASSPGRNTIYF	TGTGCCAGTAGTCCAGGGAGAAACACCATATATTTT
-	TRBV2	TRBJ2-1	-	CASSEAVAGNEQFF	TGTGCCAGCAGTGAAGCGGTGGCGGGCAATGAGCAGTTCTTC
-	TRBV5-5	TRBJ2-1	-	CASSVFTNYNERFF	TGTGCCAGCAGCGTCTTTACAAACTACAATGAGCGGTTCTTC
-	TRBV29-1	TRBJ2-3	TRBD1	CSVVRTGPDTQYF	TGCAGCGTTGTGAGGACAGGCCCAGATACGCAGTATTTT
-	TRBV20-1	TRBJ1-2	-	CSARDKGRGAYGYTF	TGCAGTGCTAGAGATAAGGGGAGAGGGGCGTATGGCTACACCTTC
once	TRBV4-3	TRBJ1-1	-	CASSQATVGTEAFF	TGCGCCAGCAGCCAAGCGACGGTAGGAACTGAAGCTTTCTTT
-	TRBV6-5	TRBJ2-7	-	CASRLDQRGYEQYF	TGTGCCAGCAGGTTAGACCAGCGAGGCTACGAGCAGTACTTC
few	TRBV12-3/TRBV12-4	TRBJ2-5	-	CASSLEKTQYF	TGTGCCAGCAGTTTAGAAAAGACCCAGTACTTC
many	TRBV7-2	TRBJ2-2	-	CASSSFGAGNAGELFF	TGTGCCAGCAGCTCCTTCGGCGCAGGGAACGCCGGGGAGCTGTTTTTT
few	TRBV2	TRBJ1-4	TRBD1	CASSGGQETATNEKLFF	TGTGCCAGCAGTGGGGGACAGGAGACCGCAACTAATGAAAAACTGTTTTTT
few	TRBV6-1	TRBJ2-1	TRBD2	CASSALASGGNEQFF	TGTGCCAGCAGTGCTTTGGCTAGCGGGGGGAATGAGCAGTTCTTC
-	TRBV7-2	TRBJ1-2	TRBD1	CASSTQGGGYTF	TGTGCCAGCAGCACACAGGGGGGGGGCTACACCTTC
-	TRBV19	TRBJ2-7	-	CASSTSRGSYEQYF	TGTGCCAGTAGTACTTCCAGGGGCTCCTACGAGCAGTACTTC
-	TRBV6-5	TRBJ2-5	TRBD1	CASSSYHVGDRKDQETQYF	TGTGCCAGCAGTTCATACCATGTGGGGGACAGAAAAGATCAAGAGACCCAGTACTTC
-	TRBV11-2	TRBJ2-4	-	CASSRRVAKNIQYF	TGTGCCAGCAGCCGTCGGGTGGCCAAAAACATTCAGTACTTC
-	TRBV5-6	TRBJ2-5	-	CASSAITGFLETQYF	TGTGCCAGCAGCGCCATCACCGGGTTTTTAGAGACCCAGTACTTC
-	TRBV21-1	TRBJ2-1	-	CASSKVGRALAGGEEQFF	TGTGCCAGCAGCAAAGTCGGACGGGCGCTAGCGGGGGGCGAAGAGCAGTTCTTC
-	TRBV9	TRBJ2-7	-	CASSVGGAGASYEQYF	TGTGCCAGCAGCGTGGGTGGGGCAGGGGCCTCCTACGAGCAGTACTTC
few	TRBV11-2	TRBJ1-1	TRBD1	CASSPRTGTNTEAFF	TGTGCCAGCAGCCCTAGGACAGGGACGAACACTGAAGCTTTCTTT
few	TRBV5-1	TRBJ1-1	TRBD1	CASRPDRDKAFF	TGCGCCAGCAGGCCAGACAGGGACAAGGCTTTCTTT
many	TRBV29-1	TRBJ1-1	-	CSVTYSLMNTEAFF	TGCAGCGTGACTTACAGCCTTATGAACACTGAAGCTTTCTTT
-	TRBV4-2	TRBJ2-3	-	CASSQDLVYAGSSTDTQYF	TGTGCCAGCAGCCAAGATCTTGTATATGCGGGCTCCAGCACAGATACGCAGTATTTT
many	TRBV7-9	TRBJ1-2	-	CASSPPTGLLRKGGYTF	TGTGCCAGCAGCCCCCCAACCGGGCTCCTCCGGAAGGGTGGCTACACCTTC
-	TRBV29-1	TRBJ2-3	-	CSGSDKTSTDTQYF	TGCAGCGGCTCGGACAAAACTAGCACAGATACGCAGTATTTT
-	TRBV20-1	TRBJ1-2	TRBD1	CSASEGARAYYGYTF	TGCAGTGCTAGTGAGGGGGCCAGGGCGTACTATGGCTACACCTTC
-	TRBV5-1	TRBJ2-4	TRBD1	CASSFRTGLDIQYF	TGCGCCAGCAGCTTCCGGACAGGGTTGGACATTCAGTACTTC
-	TRBV20-1	TRBJ1-2	-	CSARDTLGGEGGYTF	TGCAGTGCTAGAGATACTCTTGGGGGGGAAGGAGGCTACACCTTC
few	TRBV27	TRBJ2-5	TRBD1	CASSTRDRVGETQYF	TGTGCCAGCAGTACCCGGGACAGGGTCGGAGAGACCCAGTACTTC
-	TRBV4-1	TRBJ2-1	TRBD1	CASSRTSQGAGNEQFF	TGCGCCAGCAGCCGAACGTCTCAGGGGGCGGGTAATGAGCAGTTCTTC
-	TRBV28	TRBJ2-1	TRBD2	CASSSSGAYNEQFF	TGTGCCAGCAGTTCCAGCGGGGCCTACAATGAGCAGTTCTTC
-	TRBV11-2	TRBJ2-1	TRBD2	CASSSFTSGGGSEQFF	TGTGCCAGCAGCTCCTTTACTAGCGGGGGGGGTAGTGAGCAGTTCTTC
-	TRBV4-3	TRBJ2-2	-	CASSQPDSGDVAGELFF	TGCGCCAGCAGCCAACCGGACAGCGGTGATGTGGCCGGGGAGCTGTTTTTT
-	TRBV20-1	TRBJ1-2	TRBD1	CSARDPSRYRGNRGPHGYTF	TGCAGTGCTAGAGATCCCTCACGATACCGAGGAAACAGGGGGCCCCATGGCTACACCTTC
-	TRBV20-1	TRBJ2-7	-	CSARTMIYEQYF	TGCAGTGCTAGGACAATGATCTACGAGCAGTACTTC
many	TRBV20-1	TRBJ1-3	-	CSGTEGNTIYF	TGCAGTGGGACAGAAGGAAACACCATATATTTT
few	TRBV4-3	TRBJ1-4	-	CASSINEKLFF	TGCGCCAGCAGCATAAATGAAAAACTGTTTTTT
-	TRBV6-2/TRBV6-3	TRBJ2-1	-	CASSYWDNEQFF	TGTGCCAGCAGTTATTGGGACAATGAGCAGTTCTTC
few	TRBV12-3/TRBV12-4	TRBJ2-1	TRBD1	CASSLARTGAYNEQFF	TGTGCCAGCAGTTTAGCTCGGACAGGGGCCTACAATGAGCAGTTCTTC
few	TRBV15	TRBJ1-1	-	CATSRDRAGNTEAFF	TGTGCCACCAGCAGAGATCGGGCCGGGAACACTGAAGCTTTCTTT
few	TRBV20-1	TRBJ1-2	TRBD1	CSAGVRDRGDGYTF	TGCAGTGCTGGGGTCCGGGACAGGGGAGATGGCTACACCTTC
many	TRBV5-4	TRBJ2-3	-	CASSTPGWRSDTQYF	TGTGCCAGCAGCACCCCAGGGTGGCGGTCAGATACGCAGTATTTT
few	TRBV7-6	TRBJ2-3	TRBD2	CASSSPRGLAGGLLIDTQYF	TGTGCCAGCAGCTCCCCCCGGGGCCTAGCGGGGGGCCTCTTGATCGATACGCAGTATTTT
once	TRBV29-1	TRBJ2-3	TRBD2	CSVGASGGTDTQYF	TGCAGCGTTGGGGCTAGCGGAGGCACAGATACGCAGTATTTT